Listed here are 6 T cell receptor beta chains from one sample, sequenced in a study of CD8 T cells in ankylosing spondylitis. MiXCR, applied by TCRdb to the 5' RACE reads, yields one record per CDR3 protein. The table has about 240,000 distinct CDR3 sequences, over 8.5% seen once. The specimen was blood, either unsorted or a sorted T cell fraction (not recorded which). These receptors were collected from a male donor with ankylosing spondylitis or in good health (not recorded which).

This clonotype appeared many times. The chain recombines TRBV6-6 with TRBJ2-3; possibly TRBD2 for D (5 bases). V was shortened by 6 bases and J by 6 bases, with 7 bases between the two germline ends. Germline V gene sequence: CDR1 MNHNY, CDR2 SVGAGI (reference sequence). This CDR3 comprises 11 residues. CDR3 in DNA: TGTGCCAGCAGGAGCGGCGATACGCAGTATTTT. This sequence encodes CASRSGDTQYF.

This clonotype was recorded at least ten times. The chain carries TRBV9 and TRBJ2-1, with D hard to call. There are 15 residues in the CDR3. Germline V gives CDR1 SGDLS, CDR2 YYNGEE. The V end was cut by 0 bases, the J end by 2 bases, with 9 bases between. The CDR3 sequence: CASSVVGTPYNEQFF. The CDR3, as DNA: TGTGCCAGCAGCGTAGTAGGAACACCCTACAATGAGCAGTTCTTC.

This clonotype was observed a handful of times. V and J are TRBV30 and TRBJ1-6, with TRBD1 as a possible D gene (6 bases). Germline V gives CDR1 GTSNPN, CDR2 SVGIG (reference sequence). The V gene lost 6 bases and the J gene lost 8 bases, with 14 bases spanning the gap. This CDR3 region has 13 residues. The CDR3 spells CACSGQIYSPLHF. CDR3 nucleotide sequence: TGTGCCTGCAGCGGACAGATTTATTCACCCCTCCACTTT.

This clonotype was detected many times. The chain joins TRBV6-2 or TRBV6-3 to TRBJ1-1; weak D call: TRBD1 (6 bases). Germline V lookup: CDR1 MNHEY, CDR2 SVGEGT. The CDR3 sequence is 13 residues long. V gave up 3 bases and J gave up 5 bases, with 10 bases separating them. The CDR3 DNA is TGTGCCAGCAGTTATGGACAGTTGACTGAAGCTTTCTTT. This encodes CASSYGQLTEAFF.

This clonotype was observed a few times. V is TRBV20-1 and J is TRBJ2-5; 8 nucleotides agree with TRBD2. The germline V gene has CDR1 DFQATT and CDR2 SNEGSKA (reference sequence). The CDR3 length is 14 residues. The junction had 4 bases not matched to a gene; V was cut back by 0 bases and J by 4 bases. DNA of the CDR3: TGCAGTGCTAGAGATTTCCGGGAGGGAGAGACCCAGTACTTC. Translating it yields CSARDFREGETQYF.

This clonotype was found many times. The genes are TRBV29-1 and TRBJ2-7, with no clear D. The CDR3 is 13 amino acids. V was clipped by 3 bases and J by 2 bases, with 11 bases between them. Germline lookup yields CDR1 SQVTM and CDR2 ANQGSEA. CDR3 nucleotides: TGCAGCGTTGAGGCGCCGCAGACCTACGAGCAGTACTTC. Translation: CSVEAPQTYEQYF.